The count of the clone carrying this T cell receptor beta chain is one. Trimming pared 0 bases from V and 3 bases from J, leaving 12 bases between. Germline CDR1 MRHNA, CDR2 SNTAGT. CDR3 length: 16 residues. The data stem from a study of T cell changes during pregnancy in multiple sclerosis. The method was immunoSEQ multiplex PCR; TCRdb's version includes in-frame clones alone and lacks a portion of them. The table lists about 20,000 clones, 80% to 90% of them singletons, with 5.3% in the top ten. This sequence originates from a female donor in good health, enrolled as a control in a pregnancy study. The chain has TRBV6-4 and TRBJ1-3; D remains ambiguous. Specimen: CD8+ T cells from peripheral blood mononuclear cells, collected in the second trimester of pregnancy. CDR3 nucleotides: TGTGCCAGCAGTGACTCGAGGAAAGGAGGTGGAAACACCATATATTTT. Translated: CASSDSRKGGGNTIYF.